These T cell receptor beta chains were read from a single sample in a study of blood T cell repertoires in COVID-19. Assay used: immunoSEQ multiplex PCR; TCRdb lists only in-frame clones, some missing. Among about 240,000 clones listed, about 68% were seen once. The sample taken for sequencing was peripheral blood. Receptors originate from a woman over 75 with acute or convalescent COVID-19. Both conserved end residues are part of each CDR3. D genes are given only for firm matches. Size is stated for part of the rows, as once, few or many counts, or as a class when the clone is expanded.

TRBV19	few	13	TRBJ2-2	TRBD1	CASSIPRGGELFF	TGTGCCAGTAGTATTCCCAGGGGGGGGGAGCTGTTTTTT
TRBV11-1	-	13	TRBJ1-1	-	CASSYTGGGGAFF	TGTGCCAGCAGCTATACAGGAGGGGGGGGAGCTTTCTTT
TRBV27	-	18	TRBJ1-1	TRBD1	CASSLMAGGVGRGTEAFF	TGTGCCAGCAGTTTAATGGCAGGGGGCGTGGGACGGGGGACTGAAGCTTTCTTT
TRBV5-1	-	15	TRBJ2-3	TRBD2	CASSLGGGAADTQYF	TGCGCCAGCAGCTTGGGCGGGGGTGCGGCAGATACGCAGTATTTT
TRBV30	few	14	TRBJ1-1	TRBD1	CAWTGTGWNTEAFF	TGTGCCTGGACCGGGACAGGGTGGAACACTGAAGCTTTCTTT
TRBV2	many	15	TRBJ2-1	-	CASSGGKSSYNEQFF	TGTGCCAGCAGTGGAGGCAAGAGCTCCTACAATGAGCAGTTCTTC
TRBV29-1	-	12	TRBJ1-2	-	CSVERLGYGYTF	TGCAGCGTTGAGCGCCTAGGCTATGGCTACACCTTC
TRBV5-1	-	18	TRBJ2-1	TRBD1	CASSAPGTGVGSYNEQFF	TGCGCCAGCAGCGCACCCGGGACAGGGGTTGGGTCCTACAATGAGCAGTTCTTC
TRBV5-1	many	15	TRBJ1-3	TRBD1	CASSPQGATGNTIYF	TGCGCCAGCAGCCCCCAGGGGGCGACTGGAAACACCATATATTTT
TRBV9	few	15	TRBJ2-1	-	CASSVGQSSYNEQFF	TGTGCCAGCAGCGTAGGACAGAGCTCCTACAATGAGCAGTTCTTC
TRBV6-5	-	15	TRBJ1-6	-	CASSYSNIYNSPLHF	TGTGCCAGCAGTTACTCGAACATCTATAATTCACCCCTCCACTTT
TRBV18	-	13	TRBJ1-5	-	CASSPQGDQPQHF	TGTGCCAGCTCACCACAGGGGGATCAGCCCCAGCATTTT
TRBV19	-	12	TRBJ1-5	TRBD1	CASNRGDQPQHF	TGTGCCAGTAACAGGGGTGATCAGCCCCAGCATTTT
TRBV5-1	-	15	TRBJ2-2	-	CASSFGGADTGELFF	TGCGCCAGCAGCTTCGGGGGAGCGGACACCGGGGAGCTGTTTTTT
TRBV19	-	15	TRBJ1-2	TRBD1	CASSETGAAAYGYTF	TGTGCCAGTAGTGAGACAGGGGCTGCGGCCTATGGCTACACCTTC
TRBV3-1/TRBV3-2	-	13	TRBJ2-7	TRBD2	CASRGLGLYEQYF	TGTGCCAGCAGGGGACTAGGGCTCTACGAGCAGTACTTC
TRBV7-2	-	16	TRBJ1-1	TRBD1	CASSLGPGTANTEAFF	TGTGCCAGCAGCTTAGGCCCTGGGACAGCGAACACTGAAGCTTTCTTT
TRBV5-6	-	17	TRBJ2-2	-	CASSFKQGEGIPGELFF	TGTGCCAGCAGCTTTAAACAGGGTGAAGGGATCCCCGGGGAGCTGTTTTTT
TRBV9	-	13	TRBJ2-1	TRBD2	CASSVEVRTRQFF	TGTGCCAGCAGCGTAGAGGTGAGGACTAGGCAGTTCTTC
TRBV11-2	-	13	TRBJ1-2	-	CASSLEQGYGYTF	TGTGCCAGCAGCTTAGAACAGGGATATGGCTACACCTTC
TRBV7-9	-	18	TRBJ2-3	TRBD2	CASRADFSGRAHSDTQYF	TGTGCCAGCAGGGCTGACTTTAGTGGGAGGGCCCACTCAGATACGCAGTATTTT
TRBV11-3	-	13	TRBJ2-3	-	CASSFEGTDTQYF	TGTGCCAGCAGTTTCGAGGGCACAGATACGCAGTATTTT
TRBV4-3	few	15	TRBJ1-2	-	CASSQDRRDDDLYTF	TGCGCCAGCAGCCAAGATAGGCGGGACGATGATCTCTACACCTTC